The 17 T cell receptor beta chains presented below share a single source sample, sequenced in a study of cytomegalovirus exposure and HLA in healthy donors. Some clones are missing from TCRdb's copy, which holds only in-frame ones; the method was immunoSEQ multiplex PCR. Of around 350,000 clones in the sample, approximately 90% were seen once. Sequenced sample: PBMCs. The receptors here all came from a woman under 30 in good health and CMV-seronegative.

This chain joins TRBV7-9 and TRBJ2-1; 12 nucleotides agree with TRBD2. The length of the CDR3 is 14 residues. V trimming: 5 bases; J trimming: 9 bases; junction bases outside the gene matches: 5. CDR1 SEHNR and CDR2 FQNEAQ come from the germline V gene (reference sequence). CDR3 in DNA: TGTGCCAGCAGCCTCCTAGCGGGGGGGTTTGAGCAGTTCTTC. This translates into CASSLLAGGFEQFF.

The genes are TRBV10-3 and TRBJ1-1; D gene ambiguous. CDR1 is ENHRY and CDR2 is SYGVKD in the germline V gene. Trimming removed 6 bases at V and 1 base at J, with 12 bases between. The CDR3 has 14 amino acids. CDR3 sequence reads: CAISPPIPNTEAFF. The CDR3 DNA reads TGTGCCATCAGCCCCCCAATCCCGAACACTGAAGCTTTCTTT.

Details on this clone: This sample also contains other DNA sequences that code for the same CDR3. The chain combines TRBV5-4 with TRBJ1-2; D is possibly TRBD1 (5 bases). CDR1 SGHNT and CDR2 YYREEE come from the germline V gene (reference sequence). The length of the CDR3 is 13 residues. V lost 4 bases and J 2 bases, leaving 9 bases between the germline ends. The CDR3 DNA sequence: TGTGCCAGCAGCCCAGACAGCAACTATGGCTACACCTTC. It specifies CASSPDSNYGYTF.

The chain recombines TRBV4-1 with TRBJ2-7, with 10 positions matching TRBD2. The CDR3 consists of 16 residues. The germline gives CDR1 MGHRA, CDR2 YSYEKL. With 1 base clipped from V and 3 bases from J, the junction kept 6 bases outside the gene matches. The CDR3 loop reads CASSQATSGIHYEQYF. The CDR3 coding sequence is TGCGCCAGCAGCCAAGCAACTAGCGGGATACACTACGAGCAGTACTTC.

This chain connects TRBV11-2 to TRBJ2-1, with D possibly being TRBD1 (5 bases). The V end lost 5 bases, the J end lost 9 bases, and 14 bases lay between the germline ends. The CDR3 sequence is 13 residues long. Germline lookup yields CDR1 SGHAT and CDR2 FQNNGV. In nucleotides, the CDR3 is TGTGCCAGCAGCCTAGGTGGGGCTAGTGAGCAGTTCTTC. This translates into CASSLGGASEQFF. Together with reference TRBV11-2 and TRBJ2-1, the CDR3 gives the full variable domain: EAGVAQSPRYKIIEKRQSVAFWCNPISGHATLYWYQQILGQGPKLLIQFQNNGVVDDSQLPKDRFSAERLKGVDSTLKIQPAKLEDSAVYLCASSLGGASEQFFGPGTRLTVL.

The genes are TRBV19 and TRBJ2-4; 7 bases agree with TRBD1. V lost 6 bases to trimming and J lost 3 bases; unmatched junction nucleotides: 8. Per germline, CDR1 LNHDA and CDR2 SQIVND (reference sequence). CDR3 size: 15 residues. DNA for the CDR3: TGTGCCAGTAGCCCAACAGGGGCCAGCAAAAACATTCAGTACTTC. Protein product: CASSPTGASKNIQYF.

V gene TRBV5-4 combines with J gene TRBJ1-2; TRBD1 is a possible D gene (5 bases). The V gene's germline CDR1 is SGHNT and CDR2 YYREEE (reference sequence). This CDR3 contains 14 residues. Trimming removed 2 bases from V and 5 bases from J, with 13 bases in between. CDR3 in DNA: TGTGCCAGCAGCTTCGGGGGTTCTCGGTATGGCTACACCTTC. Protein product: CASSFGGSRYGYTF.

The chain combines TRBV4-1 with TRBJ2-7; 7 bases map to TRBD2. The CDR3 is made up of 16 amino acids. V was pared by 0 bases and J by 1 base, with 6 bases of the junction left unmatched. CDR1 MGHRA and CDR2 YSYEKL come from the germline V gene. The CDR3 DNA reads TGCGCCAGCAGCCAAGAGGGGGGGTCCGTATCCTACGAGCAGTACTTC. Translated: CASSQEGGSVSYEQYF.

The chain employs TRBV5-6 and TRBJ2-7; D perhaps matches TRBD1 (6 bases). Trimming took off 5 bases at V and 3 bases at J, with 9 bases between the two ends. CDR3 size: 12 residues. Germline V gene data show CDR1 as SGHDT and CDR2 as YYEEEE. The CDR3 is CASSYRVYEQYF. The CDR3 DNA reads TGTGCCAGCAGTTACAGGGTCTACGAGCAGTACTTC.

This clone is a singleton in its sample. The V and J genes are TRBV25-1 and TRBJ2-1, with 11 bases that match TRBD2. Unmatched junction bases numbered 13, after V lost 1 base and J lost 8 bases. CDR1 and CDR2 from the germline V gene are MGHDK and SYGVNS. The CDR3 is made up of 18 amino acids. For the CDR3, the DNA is TGTGCCAGCAGTGAATGGGGGATAAGGACTAGCGGGTTTGATGAGCAGTTCTTC. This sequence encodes CASSEWGIRTSGFDEQFF.

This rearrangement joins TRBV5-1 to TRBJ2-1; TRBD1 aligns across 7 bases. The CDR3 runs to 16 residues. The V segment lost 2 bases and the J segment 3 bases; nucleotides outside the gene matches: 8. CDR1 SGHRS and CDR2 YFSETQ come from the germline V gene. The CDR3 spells CASSFTSGQIYNEQFF. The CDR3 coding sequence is TGCGCCAGCAGCTTTACCTCGGGACAGATCTACAATGAGCAGTTCTTC.

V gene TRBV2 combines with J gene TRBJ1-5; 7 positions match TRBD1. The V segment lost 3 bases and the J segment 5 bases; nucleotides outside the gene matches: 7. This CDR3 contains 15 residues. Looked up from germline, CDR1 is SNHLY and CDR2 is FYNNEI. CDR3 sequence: CASSEVRGYYQPQHF. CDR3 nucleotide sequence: TGTGCCAGCAGTGAGGTCAGGGGGTATTATCAGCCCCAGCATTTT.

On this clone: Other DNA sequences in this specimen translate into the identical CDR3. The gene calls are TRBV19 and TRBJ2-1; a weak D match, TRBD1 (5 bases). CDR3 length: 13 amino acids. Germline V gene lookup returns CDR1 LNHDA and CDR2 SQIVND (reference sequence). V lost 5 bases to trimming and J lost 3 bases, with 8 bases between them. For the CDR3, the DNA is TGTGCCAGTAGTCTCGACAGCTACAATGAGCAGTTCTTC. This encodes CASSLDSYNEQFF.

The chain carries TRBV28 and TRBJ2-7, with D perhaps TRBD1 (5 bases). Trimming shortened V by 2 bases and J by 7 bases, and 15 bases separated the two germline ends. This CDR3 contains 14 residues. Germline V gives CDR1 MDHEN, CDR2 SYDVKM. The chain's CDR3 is CASSLRGSLWEQYF. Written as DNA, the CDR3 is TGTGCCAGCAGTTTAAGGGGCAGCCTCTGGGAGCAGTACTTC.

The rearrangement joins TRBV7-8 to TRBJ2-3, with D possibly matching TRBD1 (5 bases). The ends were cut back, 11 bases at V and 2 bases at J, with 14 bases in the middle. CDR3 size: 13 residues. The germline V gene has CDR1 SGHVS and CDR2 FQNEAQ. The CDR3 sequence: CAGVDTNTDTQYF. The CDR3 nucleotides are TGTGCCGGAGTGGACACTAACACAGATACGCAGTATTTT.

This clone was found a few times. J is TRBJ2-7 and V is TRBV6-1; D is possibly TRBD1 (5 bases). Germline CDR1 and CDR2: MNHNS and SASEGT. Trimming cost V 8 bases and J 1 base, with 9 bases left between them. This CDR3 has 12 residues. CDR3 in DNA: TGTGCCAGCTTTCAGGGATCCTACGAGCAGTACTTC. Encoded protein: CASFQGSYEQYF.

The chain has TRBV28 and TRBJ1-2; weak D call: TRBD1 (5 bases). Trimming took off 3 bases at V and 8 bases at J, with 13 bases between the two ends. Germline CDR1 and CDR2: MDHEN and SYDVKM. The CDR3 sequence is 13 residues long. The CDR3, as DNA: TGTGCCAGCAGTTTGGCAGCTGGGGGGGGCTACACCTTC. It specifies CASSLAAGGGYTF.